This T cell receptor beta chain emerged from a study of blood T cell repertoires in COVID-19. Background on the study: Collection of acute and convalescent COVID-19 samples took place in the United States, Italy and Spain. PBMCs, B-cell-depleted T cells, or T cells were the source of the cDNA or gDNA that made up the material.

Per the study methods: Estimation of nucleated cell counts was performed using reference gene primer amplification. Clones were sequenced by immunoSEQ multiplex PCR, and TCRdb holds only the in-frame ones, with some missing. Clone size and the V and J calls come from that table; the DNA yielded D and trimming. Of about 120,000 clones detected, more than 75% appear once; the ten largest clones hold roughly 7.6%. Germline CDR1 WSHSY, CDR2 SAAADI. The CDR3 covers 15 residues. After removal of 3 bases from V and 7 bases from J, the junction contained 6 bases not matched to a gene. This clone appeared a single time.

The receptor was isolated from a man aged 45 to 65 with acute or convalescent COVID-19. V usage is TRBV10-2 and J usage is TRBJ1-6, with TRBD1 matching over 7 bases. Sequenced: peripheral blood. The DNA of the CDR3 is TGCGCCAGCAGTGATGAGGGGGCGGGAAATTCACCCCTCCACTTT. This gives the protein CASSDEGAGNSPLHF.